This T cell receptor (beta chain) came from a study of blood T cell repertoires in COVID-19 (dated by TCRdb to the early 2020s). For context, the study as a whole: Samples covering the acute and convalescent phases of COVID-19 were provided by collaborators in the United States, Italy and Spain. Samples were obtained from the ongoing ImmuneRACE study (first 160 participants) and from over 1,000 subjects provided by 6 global collaborators. HLA class I and class II types, where available, came from metadata supplied by the sample provider rather than from assay-based typing. The dataset comprised deeply sampled blood TCRbeta repertoires from subjects exposed to, actively infected with, or recovered from COVID-19. The material from the prospective study consisted of cDNA or gDNA derived from T cells, B-cell-depleted T cells, or PBMCs. A de-identified subject ID, COVID-19 status, age in years and sex were almost always included in the sample metadata. The repertoires were made available in a free public database intended to serve as a resource for research on the immune response to SARS-CoV-2.

TCRbeta CDR3 regions were amplified from genomic DNA by means of the immunoSEQ Assay, a bias-controlled multiplex PCR. The authors processed their data as follows. Within the assay, amplification of reference gene primers was used to estimate how many nucleated cells each sample contained. To quantify the absolute abundance of each unique TCRbeta CDR3 rearrangement, sequence reads were collapsed and filtered. For each sample, productive Simpson clonality was calculated as the square root of Simpson's diversity index across productive rearrangements. The table comes from immuneACCESS by way of TCRdb, which keeps in-frame sequences with V and J called. Part of the clones is missing from these tables; in studies checked, under half for an unresolved V gene and the rest for unknown reasons. The V and J calls and the clone size are those of that table, but D and trimming were determined from the DNA. The sample yields approximately 200,000 clones; around 80% were counted once. The ten largest account for approximately 6.9% of the sample.

Paper-wide results and their limitations: The quantity of clinical and demographic metadata differed by source and by participant and was supplied without curation.

Whole blood was collected in K2EDTA tubes by collaborating institutions according to the institutions' own protocols. For TCRbeta analysis, collaborators shipped samples in one of three forms: frozen whole blood, isolated PBMCs, or DNA extracted from either of those sample types. Spanning cysteine to phenylalanine, the CDR3 consists of 12 amino acids. Only the CDR3 portion is preserved as DNA: 36 bases, with reading frame beginning at the first base. The germline ends are 10 bases apart after V is trimmed by 5 bases and J by 6 bases. With respect to this clone: The antigen this receptor binds is unknown. Per-nucleotide qualities are absent, and no much larger clonotype sits a single base away.

The sample comprised peripheral blood. This chain joins TRBV12-3 or TRBV12-4 to TRBJ1-2, with the D gene not clear enough to name. This TCR derives from a human donor with acute or convalescent COVID-19. The donor label of this sample is uncertain. The DNA sequence follows: TGTGCCAGCAGTCCATACGGGGATGGCTACACCTTC. Translated, it reads CASSPYGDGYTF.